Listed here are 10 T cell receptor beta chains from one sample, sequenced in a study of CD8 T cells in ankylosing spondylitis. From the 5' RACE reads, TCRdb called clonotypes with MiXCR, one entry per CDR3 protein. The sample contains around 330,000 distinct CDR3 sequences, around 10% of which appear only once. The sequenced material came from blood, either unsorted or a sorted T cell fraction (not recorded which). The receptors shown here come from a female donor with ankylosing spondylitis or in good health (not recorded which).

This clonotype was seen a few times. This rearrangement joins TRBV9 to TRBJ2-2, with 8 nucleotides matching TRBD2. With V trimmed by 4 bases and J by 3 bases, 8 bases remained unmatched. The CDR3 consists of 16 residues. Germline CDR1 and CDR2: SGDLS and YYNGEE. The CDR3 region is CASSLQRESYTGELFF. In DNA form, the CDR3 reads TGTGCCAGCAGCTTGCAGCGGGAGTCGTACACCGGGGAGCTGTTTTTT.

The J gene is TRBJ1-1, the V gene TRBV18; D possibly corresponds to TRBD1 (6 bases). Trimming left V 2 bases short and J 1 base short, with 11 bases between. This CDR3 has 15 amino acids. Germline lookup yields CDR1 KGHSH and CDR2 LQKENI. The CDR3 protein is CASSPTLDRNTEAFF. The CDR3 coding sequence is TGTGCCAGCTCACCAACATTGGACAGGAACACTGAAGCTTTCTTT.

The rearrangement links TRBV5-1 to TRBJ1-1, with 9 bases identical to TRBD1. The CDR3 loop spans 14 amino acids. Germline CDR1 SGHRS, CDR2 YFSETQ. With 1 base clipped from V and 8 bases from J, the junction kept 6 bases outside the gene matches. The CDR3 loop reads CASSLQEQGAEAFF. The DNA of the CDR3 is TGCGCCAGCAGCTTGCAAGAACAGGGGGCAGAAGCTTTCTTT.

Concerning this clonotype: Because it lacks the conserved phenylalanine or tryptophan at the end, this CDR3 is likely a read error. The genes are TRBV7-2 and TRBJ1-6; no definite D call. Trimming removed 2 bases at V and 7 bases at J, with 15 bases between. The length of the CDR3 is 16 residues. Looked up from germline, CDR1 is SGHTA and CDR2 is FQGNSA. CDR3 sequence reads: CASSLLEGAGNSPLHL. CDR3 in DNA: TGTGCCAGCAGCTTATTAGAGGGCGCAGGAAATTCACCCCTCCACTTG.

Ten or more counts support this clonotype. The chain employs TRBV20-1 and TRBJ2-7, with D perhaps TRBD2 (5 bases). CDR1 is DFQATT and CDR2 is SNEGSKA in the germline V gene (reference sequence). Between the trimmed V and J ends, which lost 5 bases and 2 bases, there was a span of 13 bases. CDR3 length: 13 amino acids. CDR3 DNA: TGCAGTGCTGGAAAGCCGGGGACCTACGAGCAGTACTTC. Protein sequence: CSAGKPGTYEQYF.

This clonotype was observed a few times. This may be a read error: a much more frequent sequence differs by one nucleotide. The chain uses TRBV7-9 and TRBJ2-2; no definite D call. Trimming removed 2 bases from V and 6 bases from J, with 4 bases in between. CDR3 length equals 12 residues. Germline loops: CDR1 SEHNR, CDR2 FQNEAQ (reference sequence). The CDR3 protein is CASSLRPGELFF. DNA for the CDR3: TGTGCCAGCAGCTTAAGGCCCGGGGAGCTGTTTTTT.

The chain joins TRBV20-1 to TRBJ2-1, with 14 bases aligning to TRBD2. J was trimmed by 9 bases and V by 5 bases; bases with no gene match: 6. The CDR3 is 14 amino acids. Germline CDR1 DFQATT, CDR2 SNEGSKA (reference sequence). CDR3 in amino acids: CSAGGLAGVGEQFF. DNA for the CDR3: TGCAGTGCTGGGGGACTAGCGGGAGTTGGTGAGCAGTTCTTC.

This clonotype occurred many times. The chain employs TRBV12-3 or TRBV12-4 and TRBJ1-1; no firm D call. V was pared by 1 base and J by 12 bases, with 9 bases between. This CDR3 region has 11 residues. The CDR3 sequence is CASSLDFSTFF. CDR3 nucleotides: TGTGCCAGCAGTTTAGATTTTTCAACTTTCTTT.

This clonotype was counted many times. This chain's CDR3 is CASSLGGHYTDTQYF. As DNA, the CDR3 is TGTGCCAGCAGCTTAGGTGGCCATTACACAGATACGCAGTATTTT. J is TRBJ2-3 and V is TRBV7-2, with D unresolved. Germline V gene lookup returns CDR1 SGHTA and CDR2 FQGNSA. V shed 1 base and J shed 2 bases, with 10 bases lying between them. The CDR3 is made up of 15 amino acids.

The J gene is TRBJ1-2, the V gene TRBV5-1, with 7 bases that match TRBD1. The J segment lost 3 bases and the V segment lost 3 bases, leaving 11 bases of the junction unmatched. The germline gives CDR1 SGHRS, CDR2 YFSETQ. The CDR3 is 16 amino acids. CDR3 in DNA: TGCGCCAGCAGCTGGAGCTCGGAGGGGGCTGACTATGGCTACACCTTC. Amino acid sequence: CASSWSSEGADYGYTF. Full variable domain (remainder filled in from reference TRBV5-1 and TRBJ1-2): KAGVTQTPRYLIKTRGQQVTLSCSPISGHRSVSWYQQTPGQGLQFLFEYFSETQRNKGNFPGRFSGRQFSNSRSEMNVSTLELGDSALYLCASSWSSEGADYGYTFGSGTRLTVV.